This T cell receptor beta chain was sequenced during a study of cytomegalovirus exposure and HLA in healthy donors (dated by TCRdb to the late 2010s). Concerning the study at large: In an earlier analysis of 450 to 750 of the donors, around 300 Gb of sequence data and approximately 120 million unique TCR beta sequences from roughly 190 million T cells were reported. An early release covering 550 to 700 HLA-typed donors comprised approximately 290 gigabases of sequencing data and tens of millions of unique TCR sequences. Of the roughly 400 genotyped donors, 80% to 90% were placed in the genetic ancestry cluster associated with self-reported Caucasian donors. The study was designed to test whether signatures of past pathogen exposure could be identified by cataloging public T cell receptors. The study used immunosequencing to profile the T cell repertoires of 666 subjects and linked those repertoires to cytomegalovirus serostatus. Besides the first cohort of around 700 subjects, a separate validation cohort made up of 90 to 150 different subjects was used. The study combined high-throughput TCR immunosequencing, statistical association of individual TCRs with disease status, and machine learning to predict cytomegalovirus infection status. To study patterns of TCR occurrence, a later analysis re-analyzed previously published TCR beta repertoires from under 750 donors and added high-resolution HLA genotyping. Rather than using new phenotypic data, the later analysis identified candidate immune exposures from TCR beta sequences and from how often those sequences occurred across donors. An earlier analysis of 500 to 650 of the donors applied high-throughput TCR beta sequencing to assess whether each TCR beta V gene segment acted as functional or pseudogenic. Alongside the repertoire data, information on donor age, sex, ethnicity and CMV serostatus was compiled. A later genetic analysis used genome-wide SNP genotypes for about 60% of the 666 donors, treating that subset as a discovery cohort. Every repertoire in the discovery cohort had been generated on one and the same sequencing platform. Both class I and class II loci were covered by HLA typing, at four-digit resolution. The number of donors typed differed by locus, with 629-630 for A, B, C, DRB1 and DQB1, around 500 for DQA1, 600 to 610 for DPA1, and some 470 for DPB1. About five DR-DQ haplotypes were treated as single units for association and clustering because of strong linkage in the cohort. Among around 400 genotyped donors of the cohort, an average of roughly 240,000 unique TCR beta nucleotide sequences were sequenced per donor, roughly 20% of them non-productive. General conclusions and limits of the study: The study gave a list of 150 to 200 TCR beta chains associated with cytomegalovirus. Because counts were too low, about 15 rarely observed V segments, including chromosome 9 orphons, were left out of the earlier analysis of several hundred of the donors. In both the original and validation cohorts, the classifier was reported to diagnose cytomegalovirus status with high specificity and sensitivity. HLA typing was unavailable for some donors at each locus, so association tests used only the typed subset. An association between a missense DCLRE1C variant and V-gene and J-gene trimming of TCR beta chains was found in a later genetic analysis and replicated in an independent cohort. A later analysis reported that several top co-occurrence clusters appeared linked to parvovirus B19, influenza, CMV and Epstein-Barr virus. Most TCR sequences were observed very rarely across donors, whereas some public TCRs were present in many individuals. Three of the identified cytomegalovirus-associated TCR beta chains were confirmed in vitro to be specific for cytomegalovirus antigens. Compared with the 666-donor mean, donors in an Asian-associated ancestry cluster had fewer N-insertions in productive TCRs, according to a later genetic analysis. For the cohort, immune exposure information was limited to CMV serostatus. Strong co-occurrence of HLA alleles, especially DR and DQ, made assigning TCR associations to individual alleles difficult. The presence/absence analyses assumed that sequencing depth was roughly uniform across donors, and that assumption may not be true. The authors suggested that the approach could potentially be extended to other disease states and immunological phenotypes. This cohort had only TCR beta chains sequenced, and the lack of alpha or paired-chain data limited which features could be detected. A later analysis associated about 17,000 TCR beta sequences with specific HLA alleles at a false discovery rate of 0.05. An earlier analysis of several hundred of the donors showed that most TCR beta V segments appeared in productive rearrangements either about 87% or about 30% of the time, which broadly matched IMGT annotations. A later analysis found that most CMV-associated TCR beta chains appeared HLA-restricted, with HLA associations seemingly driven largely by CMV exposure. Linkage disequilibrium might explain the correlated functional status among segregating V segments, but an unknown experimental factor could not be ruled out. Some IMGT-functional V segments, including TRBV6-2 and TRBV6-3, could not be distinguished by the 87-base-pair reads and were therefore excluded. A further reported finding was that TCR beta sequences accurately predicted the HLA-A and HLA-B alleles for most subjects in the first cohort. A cluster of highly shared sequence variants was judged likely to represent a technical artifact of the sequencing pipeline. In a later analysis, TCR association rates were found to vary across HLA loci, with the most associated TCRs seen for DRB1 alleles and the fewest for HLA-C alleles. Compared with equally common non-associated chains, HLA-associated TCR beta chains in a later analysis were more clonally expanded and had lower generation probabilities.

The cohort comprised 666 healthy bone marrow donors. At the time of sampling, every cohort member was nominally healthy, though immune exposures that went unrecorded were likely present. The donor tested CMV seropositive and was one of the 289 seropositive cohort members. A peripheral blood sample was provided by each donor, and peripheral blood mononuclear cells were used for TCR beta sequencing. Genomic DNA was extracted from the blood cell samples with the Qiagen DNeasy Blood Extraction Kit. In regard to this clone: Its target antigen remains unknown. A junction boundary mismatches the germline segment, possibly from a read error. Other DNA sequences from this sample encode an identical CDR3 as well.

Per the germline V gene (reference sequence), MNHEY is the CDR1 and SMNVEV is the CDR2. Counted from cysteine to phenylalanine, this CDR3 has 13 amino acids. The read is trimmed to its CDR3 DNA, 39 bases read in frame from base 1. The library was made by the immunoSEQ multiplex PCR assay. The multiplex PCR relied on a mix of 60 forward primers for TCR Vbeta segments and 13 reverse primers for TCR Jbeta segments. The CDR3 region of rearranged TCR beta genes was amplified from genomic DNA with a multiplex PCR assay. The Illumina HiSeq System was used to sequence the amplified TCR beta libraries as 87-base-pair reads. Per the original workflow: In a later analysis, roughly 80 million unique TCR beta chains were counted across the approximately 670 repertoires, and about 9.9 million of these chains were shared by at least two donors. To remove PCR and sequencing errors, raw reads were error-corrected and collapsed into unique sequences using a nearest-neighbor algorithm that merged closely related sequences. CDR3 sequences were aligned to IMGT reference sequences to assign V, D and J gene segments. For a sequence to be retained, a match of at least six nucleotides to both a V gene segment and a J gene segment was required. A rearrangement was called productive if the CDR3 had no stop codons and remained in frame with V and J, and every other rearrangement was called non-productive. CDR3 was defined according to IMGT convention as the region running from the second conserved V-encoded cysteine to the conserved J-encoded phenylalanine. In an earlier analysis of 500 to 650 of the donors, sequences lacking an unambiguous match to a single V gene segment were excluded. In an earlier analysis of almost 600 of the donors, a V segment was called functional when productive rearrangements were above 56.7%, and segregating when the standard deviation between donors exceeded 5%. A statistical classification framework was built to diagnose cytomegalovirus status from the catalog of TCR beta chain sequences. A later analysis assigned V and J genes by comparing TCR nucleotide sequences with IMGT/GENE-DB human TR gene sequences. A later analysis assigned CDR3 sequences and most-parsimonious VDJ recombination scenarios with the TCRdist pipeline. In a later analysis, every TCR beta chain was defined by the combination of its CDR3 amino acid sequence and its V-gene family, and reads without a unique V-gene family were dropped. As a way to deal with suspected cross-contamination and a sequencing artifact, a later analysis dropped hundreds of nucleotide sequences that were highly shared and had low generation probability. A later analysis calculated a clonal expansion index for each public chain from normalized within-repertoire ranks of inferred template counts. A later analysis computed generation probabilities with a VDJ recombination model fitted to out-of-frame rearrangements, and checked the results against IGoR. In a later analysis, TCR-TCR, TCR-HLA and TCR-CMV co-occurrence was scored with hypergeometric tests, and a repertoire-size bias correction was applied to TCR pairs. A later analysis estimated false discovery rates by permuting HLA or CMV assignments 20 times. In a later analysis, co-occurring TCRs were grouped using DBSCAN, with TCRdist sequence similarity added in when clustering inside HLA-allele-positive subsets. Repertoires with fewer than 30,000 or more than 120,000 public chains were left out of co-occurrence clustering, as were five repertoires with anomalous nucleotide sharing. TCRdb mirrors the immuneACCESS table, restricted to in-frame sequences. Some clones are absent from its copies; in checked studies, under half trace to an unresolved V gene, and the reason for the others is unknown. The V and J calls and clone size are taken from that table; D and trimming were inferred from the DNA. This sample gives approximately 100,000 clones in total; 85% of them show up just once. In total, the top ten clones hold less than 8% of the sample.

The origin of this receptor is a man aged 40-49 years in good health and CMV-seropositive. The chain joins TRBV27 to TRBJ1-1, with TRBD1 perhaps the D gene, on 6 matching bases. Sequenced sample: PBMCs. The CDR3 protein: CANYREGGTEAFF. Read as DNA, the sequence is TGTGCCAACTACAGGGAGGGAGGGACTGAAGCCTTCTTT.